This T cell receptor beta chain stems from a study of human T cells and chemical hapten exposure. On the study more broadly: The patients were mostly female; they had alopecia areata, totalis or universalis.

V was cut by 5 bases and J by 6 bases, with 11 bases left in between. Germline CDR1 MDHEN, CDR2 SYDVKM. The CDR3 sequence is 12 residues long. This clonotype has a count of ten or more. TCRdb fed the RACE reads into MiXCR, producing one record per CDR3 protein. In the table there are about 82,000 distinct CDR3 sequences, under 15% of which are singletons. Documented time point: patch test 3, about 24 weeks after DPC sensitization. The treatment denotes: therapeutic diphenylcyclopropenone sensitization with weekly scalp DPC. The sequence came from a woman aged 50 to 65 with alopecia areata. Some clones in this sample may be carry-over from other donors' samples. J is TRBJ2-7 and V is TRBV28, with unresolved D. Material: whole blood, obtained in connection with sensitization to the hapten diphenylcyclopropenone (DPC). The CDR3 loop is CASSLELSEQYF. DNA of the CDR3: TGTGCCAGCAGTCTCGAGCTTAGCGAGCAGTACTTC.